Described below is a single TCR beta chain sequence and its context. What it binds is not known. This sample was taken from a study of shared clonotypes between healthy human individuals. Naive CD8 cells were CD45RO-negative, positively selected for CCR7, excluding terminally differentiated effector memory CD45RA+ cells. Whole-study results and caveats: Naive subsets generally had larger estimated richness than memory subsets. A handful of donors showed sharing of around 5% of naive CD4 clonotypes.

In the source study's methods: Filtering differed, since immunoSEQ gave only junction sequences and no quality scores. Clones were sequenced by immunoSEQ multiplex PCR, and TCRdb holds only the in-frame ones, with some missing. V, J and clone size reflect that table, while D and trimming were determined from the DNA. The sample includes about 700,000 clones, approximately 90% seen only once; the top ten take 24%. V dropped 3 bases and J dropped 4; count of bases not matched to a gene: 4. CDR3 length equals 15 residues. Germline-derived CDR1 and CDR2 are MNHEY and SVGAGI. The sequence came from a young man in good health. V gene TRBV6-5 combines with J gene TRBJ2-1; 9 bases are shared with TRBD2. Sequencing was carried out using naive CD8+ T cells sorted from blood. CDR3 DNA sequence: TGTGCCAGCAGTTATCGGGCGGGAGGGTACAATGAGCAGTTCTTC. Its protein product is CASSYRAGGYNEQFF.